Listed below are T cell receptor beta chains from one sample, sequenced in a study of blood T cell repertoires in COVID-19. Data came from immunoSEQ multiplex PCR; TCRdb stores just in-frame clones and leaves some out. The data hold about 300,000 clones, with approximately 90% observed a single time. The material sequenced was PBMCs or T cells enriched from blood (not recorded which). These receptors originate from a woman between 25 and 40 years old who had recovered from COVID-19. CDR3s include the opening cysteine and the closing phenylalanine or tryptophan. D genes are given only for firm matches. For some rows the clone size is stated as once, few or many, or as a class when expanded; others skip it.

clone size: -
D gene: -
V gene: TRBV6-5
J gene: TRBJ1-2
CDR3 DNA: TGTGCCAGCACGGCACCGGGAACCGATGGCTACACCTTC
CDR3 protein: CASTAPGTDGYTF

clone size: -
D gene: -
V gene: TRBV7-8
J gene: TRBJ1-1
CDR3 DNA: TGTGCCAGCAGCTTAGGATCCCGGGATTCCCGAGCTTTCTTT
CDR3 protein: CASSLGSRDSRAFF

clone size: -
D gene: -
V gene: TRBV30
J gene: TRBJ1-1
CDR3 DNA: TGTGCCTGGAACCACAGGGCGGGAGCTTTCTTT
CDR3 protein: CAWNHRAGAFF

clone size: -
D gene: TRBD1
V gene: TRBV3-1/TRBV3-2
J gene: TRBJ2-1
CDR3 DNA: TGTGCCAGCAGCCAATGGACAGGGACCCCCAATGAGCAGTTCTTC
CDR3 protein: CASSQWTGTPNEQFF

clone size: few
D gene: -
V gene: TRBV13
J gene: TRBJ1-1
CDR3 DNA: TGTGCCAGCAGCTTAGAGGGGCAGGATCCTGAAGCTTTCTTT
CDR3 protein: CASSLEGQDPEAFF

clone size: once
D gene: -
V gene: TRBV5-1
J gene: TRBJ1-1
CDR3 DNA: TGCGCCAGCAGCTTGGTGGGACAAGGGAATCTCGAAGCTTTCTTT
CDR3 protein: CASSLVGQGNLEAFF

clone size: -
D gene: TRBD1
V gene: TRBV9
J gene: TRBJ1-6
CDR3 DNA: TGTGCCAGCAGCGCCTCCGGGACAGGGTATAATTCACCCCTCCACTTT
CDR3 protein: CASSASGTGYNSPLHF

clone size: once
D gene: -
V gene: TRBV12-3/TRBV12-4
J gene: TRBJ2-1
CDR3 DNA: TGTGCCAGCACCCTCCCAGAAACCAATGAGCAGTTCTTC
CDR3 protein: CASTLPETNEQFF

clone size: -
D gene: -
V gene: TRBV12-3/TRBV12-4
J gene: TRBJ1-2
CDR3 DNA: TGTGCCAGCAGTTTGGGGCTGGCCTATGGCTACACCTTC
CDR3 protein: CASSLGLAYGYTF

clone size: -
D gene: -
V gene: TRBV6-6
J gene: TRBJ1-5
CDR3 DNA: TGTGCCAGCAGCCCTCGGACAGAAAATCAGCCCCAGCATTTT
CDR3 protein: CASSPRTENQPQHF

clone size: -
D gene: -
V gene: TRBV7-2
J gene: TRBJ1-2
CDR3 DNA: TGTGCCAGCAGCTTAGACGTCAGGTTGGCTAACTATGGCTACACCTTC
CDR3 protein: CASSLDVRLANYGYTF

clone size: -
D gene: -
V gene: TRBV4-1
J gene: TRBJ1-5
CDR3 DNA: TGCGCCAGCAGCCAAGGCCCAGGGGCGATCAATCAGCCCCAGCATTTT
CDR3 protein: CASSQGPGAINQPQHF

clone size: -
D gene: -
V gene: TRBV2
J gene: TRBJ1-2
CDR3 DNA: TGTGCCAGCAGTGAGTCCGCTAACTATGGCTACACCTTC
CDR3 protein: CASSESANYGYTF

clone size: -
D gene: TRBD1
V gene: TRBV4-2
J gene: TRBJ1-1
CDR3 DNA: TGTGCCAGCAGCCCTGGCCAGGGGGAGATGAACACTGAAGCTTTCTTT
CDR3 protein: CASSPGQGEMNTEAFF